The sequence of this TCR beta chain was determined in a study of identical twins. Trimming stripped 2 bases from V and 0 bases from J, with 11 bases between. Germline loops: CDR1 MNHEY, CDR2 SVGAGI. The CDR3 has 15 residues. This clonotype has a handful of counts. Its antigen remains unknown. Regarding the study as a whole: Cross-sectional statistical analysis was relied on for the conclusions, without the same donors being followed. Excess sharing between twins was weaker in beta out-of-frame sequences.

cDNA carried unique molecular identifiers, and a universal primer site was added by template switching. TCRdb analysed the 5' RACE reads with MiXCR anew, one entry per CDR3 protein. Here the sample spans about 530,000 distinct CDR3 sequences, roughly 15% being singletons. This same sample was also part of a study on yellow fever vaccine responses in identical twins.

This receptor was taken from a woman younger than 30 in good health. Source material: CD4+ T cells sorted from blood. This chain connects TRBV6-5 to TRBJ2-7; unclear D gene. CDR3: CASSYGVGISYEQYF. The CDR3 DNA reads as TGTGCCAGCAGTTACGGAGTGGGGATCTCCTACGAGCAGTACTTC.